Presented here are 15 T cell receptor beta chains from one specimen sequenced in a study of blood T cell repertoires in COVID-19. The table came from immunoSEQ multiplex PCR; TCRdb's copy has only in-frame clones and leaves some out. The table includes 50,000 or so clones, roughly four fifths detected once. Sequencing input: peripheral blood. The receptors were gathered from a woman aged 60-70 years with acute or convalescent COVID-19.

The chain combines TRBV29-1 with TRBJ1-2, with D possibly matching TRBD1 (5 bases). CDR3 length: 16 residues. Looked up from germline, CDR1 is SQVTM and CDR2 is ANQGSEA. Trimming removed 2 bases from V and 4 bases from J, with 20 bases in between. DNA of the CDR3: TGCAGCGTTGAACCGGGGGTTAGGGGCTGGTCCTATGGCTACACCTTC. Protein product: CSVEPGVRGWSYGYTF.

The gene calls are TRBV5-4 and TRBJ1-4; TRBD1 might be the D (5 bases). Trimming stripped 2 bases from V and 5 bases from J, with 7 bases between. The germline gives CDR1 SGHNT, CDR2 YYREEE (reference sequence). This CDR3 has 13 residues. Here the CDR3 DNA reads TGTGCCAGCAGCTTACCAGGGAATGAAAAACTGTTTTTT. Protein product: CASSLPGNEKLFF.

The genes are TRBV6-5 and TRBJ2-7; the D gene is possibly TRBD2 (5 bases). Germline V gives CDR1 MNHEY, CDR2 SVGAGI. CDR3 length: 14 residues. Trimming took off 0 bases at V and 3 bases at J, with 9 bases between the two ends. This CDR3 reads CASSYSYGNYEQYF. CDR3 bases: TGTGCCAGCAGTTACTCGTACGGGAACTACGAGCAGTACTTC.

The V and J genes are TRBV28 and TRBJ2-3; perhaps TRBD1 as D (6 bases). The ends were cut back, 10 bases at V and 2 bases at J, with 10 bases in the middle. CDR3 length: 12 amino acids. Germline V gene lookup returns CDR1 MDHEN and CDR2 SYDVKM. In DNA form, the CDR3 reads TGTGCCATCGGACAGTACACAGATACGCAGTATTTT. Protein: CAIGQYTDTQYF.

The V and J genes are TRBV2 and TRBJ1-2; D is unclear. The germline V gene has CDR1 SNHLY and CDR2 FYNNEI. CDR3 size: 13 residues. The V and J ends lost 4 bases and 7 bases respectively, with 13 bases between them. The CDR3, as DNA: TGTGCCAGCAGTGTGGCGGATTTTAGTGGCTACACCTTC. It translates to CASSVADFSGYTF.

The chain employs TRBV30 and TRBJ2-2; no clear D gene. The CDR3 runs to 13 residues. V lost 0 bases to trimming and J lost 6 bases, with 8 bases between them. Germline CDR1 reads GTSNPN; CDR2 reads SVGIG (reference sequence). The CDR3 protein is CAWSVRVAGELFF. Here the CDR3 DNA reads TGTGCCTGGAGTGTACGGGTCGCCGGGGAGCTGTTTTTT. Looking up the rest from reference TRBV30 and TRBJ2-2 gives the full variable domain: SQTIHQWPATLVQPVGSPLSLECTVEGTSNPNLYWYRQAAGRGLQLLFYSVGIGQISSEVPQNLSASRPQDRQFILSSKKLLLSDSGFYLCAWSVRVAGELFFGEGSRLTVL.

This clone was recorded once. V and J are TRBV29-1 and TRBJ1-2, with 10 bases aligning to TRBD1. With V trimmed by 4 bases and J by 2 bases, 4 bases remained unmatched. Germline V CDR1 and CDR2: SQVTM, ANQGSEA. The CDR3 runs to 14 residues. The DNA for the CDR3 is TGCAGCGTTGGGGACAGGGGAGGAAACTATGGCTACACCTTC. This translates into CSVGDRGGNYGYTF.

The chain employs TRBV7-9 and TRBJ1-2, with 9 bases matching TRBD1. This CDR3 spans 15 amino acids. With 5 bases clipped from V and 4 bases from J, the junction kept 8 bases outside the gene matches. The germline CDR1 and CDR2 sequences are SEHNR and FQNEAQ (reference sequence). The CDR3, as DNA: TGTGCCAGCAGCCCAGGAGGGGACAGGGCCTATGGCTACACCTTC. Protein product: CASSPGGDRAYGYTF.

There are a few counts of this clone. CDR3 DNA: TGTGCCAGCAGGGCCTCCGGGACATTTGGAAACACCATATATTTT. Translated, it gives CASRASGTFGNTIYF. The V and J genes are TRBV6-5 and TRBJ1-3; a weak D match, TRBD1 (6 bases). CDR3 length: 15 residues. Germline-derived CDR1 and CDR2 are MNHEY and SVGAGI. Deletions cut 6 bases from V and 3 bases from J, with 15 bases between.

The chain combines TRBV19 with TRBJ1-5, with D perhaps matching TRBD1 (6 bases). The ends were cut back, 3 bases at V and 5 bases at J, with 14 bases in the middle. This CDR3 region has 15 residues. Per germline, CDR1 LNHDA and CDR2 SQIVND (reference sequence). CDR3 sequence reads: CASSIYWGQYQPQHF. Here the CDR3 DNA reads TGTGCCAGTAGTATTTATTGGGGGCAGTATCAGCCCCAGCATTTT.

J is TRBJ1-1 and V is TRBV12-3 or TRBV12-4; no clear D gene. V was cut by 7 bases and J by 4 bases, with 13 bases left in between. CDR3 length equals 13 residues. The CDR3 spells CASTFTFGTEAFF. The CDR3 DNA reads TGTGCCAGCACCTTCACATTTGGCACTGAAGCTTTCTTT.

The rearrangement links TRBV2 to TRBJ2-7, with D possibly TRBD2 on 6 matching bases. This CDR3 spans 13 amino acids. Germline CDR1 is SNHLY and CDR2 is FYNNEI. Trimming stripped 7 bases from V and 2 bases from J, with 12 bases between. CDR3 bases: TGTGCCAGCAAAGTACGGGAGACCTACGAGCAGTACTTC. As protein: CASKVRETYEQYF.

This sequence joins TRBV18 and TRBJ2-7, with D possibly being TRBD1 (6 bases). The CDR3 totals 14 residues. V was pared by 4 bases and J by 4 bases, with 14 bases between. The germline V gene has CDR1 KGHSH and CDR2 LQKENI. CDR3 in amino acids: CASSLQGVGYEQYF. The CDR3 bases are TGTGCCAGCTCACTACAGGGAGTGGGATACGAGCAGTACTTC. Full variable domain (remainder filled in from reference TRBV18 and TRBJ2-7): NAGVMQNPRHLVRRRGQEARLRCSPMKGHSHVYWYRQLPEEGLKFMVYLQKENIIDESGMPKERFSAEFPKEGPSILRIQQVVRGDSAAYFCASSLQGVGYEQYFGPGTRLTVT.

CDR3 region: CASSAGQGNEQFF. In DNA, the CDR3 is TGTGCCAGTAGTGCCGGACAGGGTAATGAGCAGTTCTTC. The chain has TRBV19 and TRBJ2-1; 8 bases match TRBD1. The CDR3 covers 13 residues. Germline V gene data show CDR1 as LNHDA and CDR2 as SQIVND (reference sequence). J was trimmed by 7 bases and V by 5 bases; bases with no gene match: 4.

In its sample, this clone was seen a few times. This rearrangement joins TRBV5-4 to TRBJ1-4; the D gene is possibly TRBD1 (6 bases). The CDR3 spans 15 residues. Germline CDR1 SGHNT, CDR2 YYREEE (reference sequence). V lost 4 bases, J lost 2 bases, and 12 bases lay in between. In nucleotides, the CDR3 is TGTGCCAGCAGCCTGGGAAGGGGGACTAATGAAAAACTGTTTTTT. It encodes CASSLGRGTNEKLFF.